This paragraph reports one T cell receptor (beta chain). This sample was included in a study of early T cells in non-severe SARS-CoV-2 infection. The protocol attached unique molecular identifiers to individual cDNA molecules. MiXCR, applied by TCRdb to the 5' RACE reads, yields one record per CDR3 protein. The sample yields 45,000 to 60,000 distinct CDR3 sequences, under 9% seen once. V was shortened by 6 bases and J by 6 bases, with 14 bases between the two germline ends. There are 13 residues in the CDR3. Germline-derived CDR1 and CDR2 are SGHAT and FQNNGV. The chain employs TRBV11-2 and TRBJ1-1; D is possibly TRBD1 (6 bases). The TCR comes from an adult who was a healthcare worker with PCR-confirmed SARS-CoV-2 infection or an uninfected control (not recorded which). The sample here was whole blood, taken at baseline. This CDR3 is CASRPTGRAEAFF. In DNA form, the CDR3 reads TGTGCCAGCAGACCGACAGGCAGGGCTGAAGCTTTCTTT. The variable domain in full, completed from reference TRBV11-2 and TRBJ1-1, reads EAGVAQSPRYKIIEKRQSVAFWCNPISGHATLYWYQQILGQGPKLLIQFQNNGVVDDSQLPKDRFSAERLKGVDSTLKIQPAKLEDSAVYLCASRPTGRAEAFFGQGTRLTVV.